A selection of T cell receptor beta chains follows, all from one sample in a study of blood T cell repertoires in COVID-19. Using immunoSEQ multiplex PCR, the repertoire was profiled, and TCRdb retains in-frame clones only, with some absent. The data hold 300,000 to 400,000 clones, with approximately 90% observed a single time. Sequencing was carried out using PBMCs or T cells enriched from blood (not recorded which). The receptors shown here come from a woman in her twenties or thirties with acute COVID-19. Both conserved end residues are trimmed from each CDR3. For some rows the clone size is stated as once, few or many, or as a class when expanded; others skip it.

size: .
J: TRBJ2-7
V: TRBV10-3
CDR3: AISGTGDAYEQY

size: .
J: TRBJ2-7
V: TRBV5-5
CDR3: ASSLSGNYEQY

size: .
J: TRBJ1-1
V: TRBV6-5
CDR3: ASRLTGGMNTEAF

size: .
J: TRBJ2-1
V: TRBV4-1
CDR3: ASSQVVTAGANEQF

size: .
J: TRBJ2-7
V: TRBV4-3
CDR3: ASSAYRGAYEQY

size: .
J: TRBJ1-6
V: TRBV4-2
CDR3: ASSQVGQSSYNSPLH

size: .
J: TRBJ2-2
V: TRBV21-1
CDR3: ASSGGLGTGELF

size: .
J: TRBJ1-6
V: TRBV30
CDR3: AWSVSKLSSRDSPLH

size: .
J: TRBJ2-3
V: TRBV5-1
CDR3: ASSLGNRGRTDTQY

size: few
J: TRBJ2-7
V: TRBV5-6
CDR3: ASSLRTVRQSYEQY

size: .
J: TRBJ1-5
V: TRBV9
CDR3: ASSAQGGSNQPQH

size: .
J: TRBJ2-7
V: TRBV4-1
CDR3: ASSQRTGGYEQY

size: .
J: TRBJ1-2
V: TRBV1
CDR3: TSSQGGRGNGYT

size: .
J: TRBJ2-1
V: TRBV10-3
CDR3: AISGTPSGGLSSYNEQF

size: .
J: TRBJ1-1
V: TRBV6-6
CDR3: ASKGPGDTEAF

size: .
J: TRBJ2-3
V: TRBV9
CDR3: ASSAPLSGASDTQY